This T cell receptor beta chain was retrieved from a study of T cells in Graves' hyperthyroidism and ophthalmopathy. Hyperthyroidism in the patients, aged 18 to 65, was newly diagnosed and under 2 months in duration. The authors took PBMCs from roughly 9.3 ml fresh peripheral blood. For this clonotype: Antigen unknown.

Researchers amplified the TCR beta CDR3 regions from RNA transcripts. The TCR CDR3 was amplified in a first-round RT-PCR using the HTBI primer set. TCRdb re-analysed the multiplex PCR reads in MiXCR, keeping a single row per CDR3 protein. The sample contains approximately 210,000 distinct CDR3 sequences, 17% of which appear only once. Study-wide points: Classification by a 13 V-J model distinguished ophthalmopathy from stable hyperthyroidism.

CDR1 and CDR2 (germline): SGHTA, FQGTGA. The ends were cut back, 9 bases at V and 2 bases at J, with 16 bases in the middle. The CDR3 loop spans 15 amino acids. The J gene is TRBJ2-2, the V gene TRBV7-3; the D gene is possibly TRBD2 (6 bases). Sequenced material: blood. This clonotype was sampled from a man over 45 with Graves' hyperthyroidism. In DNA form, the CDR3 reads TGTGCCAGTAGAAGGACCGGGGGAAACACCGGGGAGCTGTTTTTT. It is translated as CASRRTGGNTGELFF.